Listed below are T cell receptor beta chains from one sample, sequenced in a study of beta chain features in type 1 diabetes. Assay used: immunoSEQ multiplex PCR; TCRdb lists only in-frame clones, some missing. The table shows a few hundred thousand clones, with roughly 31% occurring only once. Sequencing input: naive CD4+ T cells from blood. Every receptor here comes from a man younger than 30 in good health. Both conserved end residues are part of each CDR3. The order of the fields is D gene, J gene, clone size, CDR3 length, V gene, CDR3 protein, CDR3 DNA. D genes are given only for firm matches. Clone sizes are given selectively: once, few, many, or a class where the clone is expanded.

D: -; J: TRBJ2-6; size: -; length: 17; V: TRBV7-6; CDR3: CASSNQVKSSGANVLTF; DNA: TGTGCCAGCAGCAATCAGGTCAAAAGCTCTGGGGCCAACGTCCTGACTTTC
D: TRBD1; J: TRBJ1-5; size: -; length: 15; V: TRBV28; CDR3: CASSPGTGSIQPQHF; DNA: TGTGCCAGCAGTCCCGGGACAGGGTCCATTCAGCCCCAGCATTTT
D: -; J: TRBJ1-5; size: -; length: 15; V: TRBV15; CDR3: CATSSYGNSNQPQHF; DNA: TGTGCCACCAGCAGTTACGGGAATAGCAATCAGCCCCAGCATTTT
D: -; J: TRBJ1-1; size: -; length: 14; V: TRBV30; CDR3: CAWSVGLRGTEAFF; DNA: TGTGCCTGGAGTGTAGGTCTTAGGGGCACTGAAGCTTTCTTT
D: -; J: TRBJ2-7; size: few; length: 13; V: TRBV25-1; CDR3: CASSESGSYEQYF; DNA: TGTGCCAGCAGTGAATCCGGGAGTTACGAGCAGTACTTC
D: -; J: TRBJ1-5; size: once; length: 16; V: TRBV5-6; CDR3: CASSLTGASYNQPQHF; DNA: TGTGCCAGCAGCTTGACAGGAGCGTCTTACAATCAGCCCCAGCATTTT
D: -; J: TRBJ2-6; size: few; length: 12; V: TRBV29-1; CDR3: CSAISGANVLTF; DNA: TGCAGCGCGATATCTGGGGCCAACGTCCTGACTTTC
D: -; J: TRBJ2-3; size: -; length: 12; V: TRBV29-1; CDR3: CSVGSGADTQYF; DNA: TGCAGCGTTGGGTCAGGAGCAGATACGCAGTATTTT
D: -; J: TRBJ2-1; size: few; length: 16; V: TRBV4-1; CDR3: CASSQVGRGIYNEQFF; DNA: TGCGCCAGCAGCCAAGTTGGAAGAGGGATTTACAATGAGCAGTTCTTC
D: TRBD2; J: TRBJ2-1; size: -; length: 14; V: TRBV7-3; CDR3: CASSPQSGGDEQFF; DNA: TGTGCCAGCAGCCCGCAAAGCGGGGGGGATGAGCAGTTCTTC
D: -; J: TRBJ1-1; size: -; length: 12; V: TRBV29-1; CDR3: CSVRRWDTEAFF; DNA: TGCAGCGTTCGTCGGTGGGACACTGAAGCTTTCTTT
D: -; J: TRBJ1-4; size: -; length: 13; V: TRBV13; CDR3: CASSRIWGEKLFF; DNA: TGTGCCAGCAGCCGGATTTGGGGGGAAAAACTGTTTTTT